These 26 T cell receptor beta chains came from one sample sequenced in a study of OX40 agonist ivuxolimab in advanced cancers. Sequenced by immunoSEQ multiplex PCR; TCRdb stores in-frame clones only, minus some. The sample consists of about 40,000 clones, 82% of them appearing once. This sample comprised CD4+ or CD8+ T cells sorted from blood, obtained in a trial of the OX40 agonist ivuxolimab. The receptors were sampled from an adult with an advanced solid tumor such as melanoma, head and neck, liver or kidney cancer.

J is TRBJ2-5 and V is TRBV28; D possibly corresponds to TRBD2 (7 bases). This CDR3 comprises 17 residues. Germline values: CDR1 MDHEN, CDR2 SYDVKM. Deletions cut 6 bases from V and 5 bases from J, with 25 bases between. The chain's CDR3 is CASSQQEGGSGMETQYF. As DNA, the CDR3 is TGTGCCAGCAGCCAGCAGGAGGGGGGGAGTGGTATGGAGACCCAGTACTTC.

V gene TRBV19 combines with J gene TRBJ2-2; 8 nucleotides line up with TRBD1. There are 16 residues in the CDR3. CDR1 and CDR2 (germline): LNHDA, SQIVND (reference sequence). V was pared by 7 bases and J by 4 bases, with 11 bases of the junction left unmatched. Written as DNA, the CDR3 is TGTGCCAGTAATCAGGGGGCCCAGCCCTCCACCGGGGAGCTGTTTTTT. It is translated as CASNQGAQPSTGELFF.

This sequence joins TRBV7-8 and TRBJ1-6, with D uncertain. This CDR3 is 15 amino acids long. Trimming left V 6 bases short and J 6 bases short, with 15 bases between. Germline V gives CDR1 SGHVS, CDR2 FQNEAQ. CDR3 sequence reads: CASSPGWVPNSPLHF. The DNA of the CDR3 is TGTGCCAGCAGTCCAGGATGGGTTCCTAATTCACCCCTCCACTTT.

The V and J genes are TRBV7-3 and TRBJ2-3; TRBD1 matches 10 bases. The CDR3 spans 14 residues. The ends lost 5 bases at V and 6 bases at J; junction bases unmatched: 5. Germline lookup yields CDR1 SGHTA and CDR2 FQGTGA. The CDR3 spells CASSARQGADTQYF. For the CDR3, the DNA is TGTGCCAGCAGCGCCCGACAGGGGGCGGATACGCAGTATTTT.

A remark on this clone: A read error is likely, as this CDR3 ends without the conserved phenylalanine or tryptophan. The DNA is left out, because the CDR3 cannot be placed on it with certainty; the CDR3 is given as TCRdb lists it. The rearrangement links TRBV10-1 to TRBJ2-7. In germline, CDR1 is WNHNN, CDR2 SYGVQD (reference sequence). The length of the CDR3 is 9 amino acids, counting both ends. CDR3 amino acids: CASRVGALA.

This chain links TRBV4-1 with TRBJ2-7, with a possible D match to TRBD1 (5 bases). Germline assignment: CDR1 MGHRA and CDR2 YSYEKL. The CDR3 is made up of 16 amino acids. With 4 bases removed from V and 1 base from J, the gap between germline ends came to 17 bases. CDR3 in amino acids: CASSPQPGSGSYEQYF. The CDR3 DNA reads as TGCGCCAGCAGCCCTCAACCCGGTTCAGGGTCCTACGAGCAGTACTTC.

The chain combines TRBV5-8 with TRBJ1-5, with D possibly being TRBD1 (6 bases). This CDR3 has 15 residues. V was clipped by 4 bases and J by 4 bases, with 15 bases between them. In germline, CDR1 is SGHTS, CDR2 YDEGEE. In DNA form, the CDR3 reads TGTGCCAGCAGCCTTCGGGGGGCCGCAAATCAGCCCCAGCATTTT. It codes for CASSLRGAANQPQHF. The full variable domain, completed using reference TRBV5-8 and TRBJ1-5, is EAGVTQSPTHLIKTRGQQATLRCSPISGHTSVYWYQQALGLGLQFLLWYDEGEERNRGNFPPRFSGRQFPNYSSELNVNALELEDSALYLCASSLRGAANQPQHFGDGTRLSIL.

The chain is built from TRBV5-1 and TRBJ2-7; D possibly uses TRBD1 or TRBD2 (5 bases each). Trimming cost V 2 bases and J 2 bases, with 11 bases left between them. The CDR3 loop spans 14 amino acids. Germline V gives CDR1 SGHRS, CDR2 YFSETQ. The CDR3 nucleotides read TGCGCCAGCAGCTTTAATCAGGGAGCCTACGAGCAGTACTTC. It yields the protein CASSFNQGAYEQYF.

This rearrangement joins TRBV2 to TRBJ1-2; a weak D match, TRBD1 (5 bases). Trimming shortened V by 6 bases and J by 3 bases, and 11 bases separated the two germline ends. Per germline, CDR1 SNHLY and CDR2 FYNNEI. CDR3 length equals 13 residues. DNA for the CDR3: TGTGCCAGCAGCGACACAGGTGACTATGGCTACACCTTC. It yields the protein CASSDTGDYGYTF. Looking up the rest from reference TRBV2 and TRBJ1-2 gives the full variable domain: EPEVTQTPSHQVTQMGQEVILRCVPISNHLYFYWYRQILGQKVEFLVSFYNNEISEKSEIFDDQFSVERPDGSNFTLKIRSTKLEDSAMYFCASSDTGDYGYTFGSGTRLTVV.

This CDR3 reads CASSSGQGVLNEQFF. CDR3 in DNA: TGTGCCAGCAGCTCGGGACAGGGGGTTCTCAATGAGCAGTTCTTC. The V call is TRBV7-3, the J call TRBJ2-1; TRBD1 matches at 11 bases. CDR1 and CDR2 from the germline V gene are SGHTA and FQGTGA. V lost 4 bases and J lost 6; bases outside the gene matches: 5. The CDR3 runs 15 residues.

This chain connects TRBV7-9 to TRBJ2-7; 11 positions match TRBD1. CDR1 SEHNR and CDR2 FQNEAQ come from the germline V gene (reference sequence). J gave up 6 bases and V 5 bases, and 9 bases lay outside the gene matches. The CDR3 contains 15 residues. The chain's CDR3 is CASSLGTGGKAEQYF. In DNA, the CDR3 is TGTGCCAGCAGCCTCGGGACAGGGGGAAAGGCCGAGCAGTACTTC. The variable domain in full, completed from reference TRBV7-9 and TRBJ2-7, reads DTGVSQNPRHKITKRGQNVTFRCDPISEHNRLYWYRQTLGQGPEFLTYFQNEAQLEKSRLLSDRFSAERPKGSFSTLEIQRTEQGDSAMYLCASSLGTGGKAEQYFGPGTRLTVT.

This clone was seen only once. A junction end diverges from the germline sequence, so it may reflect a read error. The V gene is TRBV7-6, the J gene TRBJ1-1; 7 bases are shared with TRBD1. CDR3 length: 15 residues. CDR1 and CDR2 (germline): SGHVS, FNYEAQ. The CDR3 region is CASNLVTGPGGEAFF. The CDR3 DNA sequence: TGTGCCAGCAACTTAGTGACAGGGCCAGGGGGAGAAGCTTTCTTT.

This chain connects TRBV28 to TRBJ1-2; D remains unclear. Germline values: CDR1 MDHEN, CDR2 SYDVKM. The CDR3 is made up of 15 amino acids. Trimming stripped 6 bases from V and 0 bases from J, with 14 bases between. The CDR3 sequence: CASRVGGSSNYGYTF. The CDR3 nucleotides are TGTGCCAGCAGAGTCGGTGGCAGCTCTAACTATGGCTACACCTTC.

The chain combines TRBV28 with TRBJ2-7; 13 positions agree with TRBD2. This CDR3 region has 16 residues. Germline V gene sequence: CDR1 MDHEN, CDR2 SYDVKM. After removal of 4 bases from V and 6 bases from J, the junction contained 9 bases not matched to a gene. The CDR3 sequence: CASSSTGTSGILEQYF. The DNA for the CDR3 is TGTGCCAGCAGTTCCACCGGGACTAGCGGGATTCTCGAGCAGTACTTC.

J is TRBJ1-1 and V is TRBV6-6, with D perhaps matching TRBD1 (5 bases). Deletions cut 2 bases from V and 4 bases from J, with 8 bases between. Germline CDR1 and CDR2: MNHNY and SVGAGI (reference sequence). The CDR3 runs to 13 residues. CDR3: CASSYQGGTEAFF. CDR3 nucleotides: TGTGCCAGCAGTTACCAGGGCGGCACTGAAGCTTTCTTT.

The J gene is TRBJ2-7, the V gene TRBV6-5; the D gene is possibly TRBD1 (6 bases). The CDR3 consists of 12 residues. Between the trimmed V and J ends, which lost 4 bases and 6 bases, there was a span of 10 bases. Germline loops: CDR1 MNHEY, CDR2 SVGAGI. DNA for the CDR3: TGTGCCAGCAGTTCAGGGGTGGGCGAGCAGTACTTC. Translation gives CASSSGVGEQYF.

This clone was seen a few times. The CDR3 DNA reads TGTGCCAGTAGTTCCACAGGGGGGAACTATGGCTACACCTTC. Protein product: CASSSTGGNYGYTF. The chain employs TRBV19 and TRBJ1-2; TRBD1 aligns across 8 bases. CDR1 is LNHDA, CDR2 SQIVND, per germline (reference sequence). The CDR3 runs 14 residues. Trimming cost V 5 bases and J 2 bases; bases outside gene matches: 4.

The CDR3 DNA is TGTGCCAGCAGCTTCGCCGAGCCCTCTGGGGCCAACGTCCTGACTTTC. It specifies CASSFAEPSGANVLTF. This chain uses TRBV5-5 with TRBJ2-6; D not certain. Trimming removed 2 bases from V and 0 bases from J, with 9 bases in between. Germline values: CDR1 SGHKS, CDR2 YYEKEE (reference sequence). This CDR3 region has 16 residues.

Only one count was recorded for this clone. The chain has TRBV6-5 and TRBJ2-7; D remains ambiguous. The CDR3 length is 13 residues. The V end was cut by 6 bases, the J end by 7 bases, with 16 bases between. In germline, CDR1 is MNHEY, CDR2 SVGAGI. CDR3 nucleotide sequence: TGTGCCAGCAGCCCGGCCTACCCCGGTGAGCAGTACTTC. Encoded protein: CASSPAYPGEQYF.

This sequence joins TRBV21-1 and TRBJ2-1; whether TRBD1, the table's D call, matches the DNA was not checked. TRBV21-1 constitutes a pseudogene. The CDR3 consists of 11 residues. CDR3 sequence (DNA): TGTGCCAGCAGCAATTCAGGGGAGCAGTTCTTC. Its protein product is CASSNSGEQFF.

V usage is TRBV9 and J usage is TRBJ2-1, with 10 positions matching TRBD1. The V gene end was trimmed by 4 bases and the J gene end by 2 bases; junction bases not matched to a gene: 6. The CDR3 is 16 amino acids. Per the germline V gene, CDR1 is SGDLS and CDR2 is YYNGEE. The CDR3 region is CASSLRGTGAYNEQFF. Written as DNA, the CDR3 is TGTGCCAGCAGCCTTCGGGGGACAGGGGCCTACAATGAGCAGTTCTTC.

The J gene is TRBJ2-1, the V gene TRBV7-2, with a weak D call TRBD1 (6 bases). CDR3 length: 13 amino acids. CDR1 SGHTA and CDR2 FQGNSA come from the germline V gene. Trimming took 6 bases from V and 5 from J, leaving 11 bases between them. CDR3 in amino acids: CASSPPGDNEQFF. CDR3 in DNA: TGTGCCAGCAGTCCTCCAGGGGACAATGAGCAGTTCTTC.

This chain joins TRBV9 and TRBJ2-1, with 8 bases fitting TRBD2. Trimming cost V 0 bases and J 7 bases; bases outside gene matches: 12. This CDR3 is 17 amino acids long. The germline V gene has CDR1 SGDLS and CDR2 YYNGEE. The chain's CDR3 is CASSVADAPGGLNEQFF. For the CDR3, the DNA is TGTGCCAGCAGCGTAGCGGACGCGCCGGGGGGGCTGAATGAGCAGTTCTTC.

CDR3 region: CASSKNPQGTNTGELFF. The CDR3 DNA reads TGTGCCAGCAGCAAGAACCCGCAGGGAACGAACACCGGGGAGCTGTTTTTT. The chain joins TRBV5-4 to TRBJ2-2; a weak D match, TRBD1 (5 bases). Trimming left V 4 bases short and J 0 bases short, with 16 bases between. Germline V gene data show CDR1 as SGHNT and CDR2 as YYREEE (reference sequence). The CDR3 runs 17 residues.

The chain uses TRBV6-5 and TRBJ2-1; D ambiguous. CDR1 is MNHEY, CDR2 SVGAGI, per germline. The CDR3 sequence is 16 residues long. Trimming cost V 0 bases and J 0 bases, with 9 bases left between them. DNA of the CDR3: TGTGCCAGCAGTTACTCACCCGGCGGCTCCTACAATGAGCAGTTCTTC. This encodes CASSYSPGGSYNEQFF.

The gene calls are TRBV5-1 and TRBJ2-2; D unresolved. Germline CDR1 SGHRS, CDR2 YFSETQ. V was pared by 0 bases and J by 2 bases, with 8 bases between. The CDR3 contains 15 residues. CDR3 coding DNA: TGCGCCAGCAGCTTGGGGAGTCTTAACACCGGGGAGCTGTTTTTT. Its protein product is CASSLGSLNTGELFF.